These 21 T cell receptor beta chains share one sample of origin, sequenced in a study of blood T cell repertoires in COVID-19. Some clones are missing from TCRdb's copy, which holds only in-frame ones; the method was immunoSEQ multiplex PCR. The sample contains under 200,000 clones, about 90% of which appear only once. Specimen: PBMCs or T cells enriched from blood (not recorded which). Receptors originate from a woman aged 45 to 65 who had recovered from COVID-19.

The CDR3 loop is CAWSAARTSGSPNTQYF. CDR3 sequence (DNA): TGTGCCTGGAGTGCGGCGAGGACTAGCGGGAGTCCTAATACGCAGTATTTT. The chain couples TRBV30 to TRBJ2-3; 13 bases match TRBD2. In germline, CDR1 is GTSNPN, CDR2 SVGIG (reference sequence). The junction had 11 bases not matched to a gene; V was cut back by 1 base and J by 7 bases. This CDR3 region has 17 residues.

This clone was seen just once. The chain is built from TRBV6-5 and TRBJ2-7, with 9 bases aligning to TRBD1. The CDR3 spans 14 residues. Germline V CDR1 and CDR2: MNHEY, SVGAGI. V was clipped by 6 bases and J by 2 bases; unmatched bases: 5. The CDR3 here is CASRADRGTYEQYF. In DNA, the CDR3 is TGTGCCAGCAGGGCGGACAGGGGAACCTACGAGCAGTACTTC.

Remarks on this clone: The junction does not match germline at one end; this may be a read error. This CDR3 reads CASSVAGAGNTIYF. The CDR3, as DNA: TGTGCCAGCAGCGTAGCAGGGGCTGGAAACACCATATATTTT. This chain uses TRBV7-9 with TRBJ1-3; perhaps TRBD1 as D (6 bases). The germline CDR1 and CDR2 sequences are SEHNR and FQNEAQ (reference sequence). The CDR3 has 14 amino acids.

This chain joins TRBV27 and TRBJ1-2; 8 bases are a match to TRBD1. The CDR3 has 16 residues. Germline V gene sequence: CDR1 MNHEY, CDR2 SMNVEV (reference sequence). V lost 3 bases, J lost 4 bases, and 10 bases stayed unmatched. The CDR3 DNA reads TGTGCCAGCAGTTTCGGACAGGGAAGTACGAGCTATGGCTACACCTTC. Residues: CASSFGQGSTSYGYTF.

CDR3 in amino acids: CASSPPHTQETQYF. Written as DNA, the CDR3 is TGTGCCAGCAGCCCGCCTCACACGCAAGAGACCCAGTACTTC. The chain links TRBV11-1 to TRBJ2-5; no reliable D call. The CDR3 is 14 residues long. Trimming shortened V by 5 bases and J by 2 bases, and 12 bases separated the two germline ends. Germline V CDR1 and CDR2: SGHAT, FQDESV (reference sequence).

This clone has more than one count but fewer than ten. The V call is TRBV11-2, the J call TRBJ1-1; D gene uncertain. The CDR3 covers 17 residues. Germline CDR1 SGHAT, CDR2 FQNNGV. V was clipped by 4 bases and J by 4 bases, with 22 bases between them. CDR3 nucleotide sequence: TGTGCCAGCAGCTCCGACGGGGTGACGACGGTTGGCACTGAAGCTTTCTTT. Its protein is CASSSDGVTTVGTEAFF.

The chain couples TRBV10-2 to TRBJ1-5; weak D call: TRBD1 (5 bases). The length of the CDR3 is 14 residues. Germline V gene sequence: CDR1 WSHSY, CDR2 SAAADI. Trimming pared 6 bases from V and 7 bases from J, leaving 16 bases between. The CDR3 loop is CASRFGQGNQPQHF. The DNA for the CDR3 is TGCGCCAGCAGATTTGGGCAGGGAAACCAGCCCCAGCATTTT.

The chain carries TRBV7-9 and TRBJ2-3; TRBD2 is a possible D gene (5 bases). V dropped 5 bases and J dropped 0 bases, with 12 bases sitting between them. Looked up from germline, CDR1 is SEHNR and CDR2 is FQNEAQ (reference sequence). The CDR3 loop spans 15 amino acids. The CDR3 DNA sequence: TGTGCCAGCAGCGTGACCAGCGGTAGCACAGATACGCAGTATTTT. It yields the protein CASSVTSGSTDTQYF.

The rearrangement uses TRBV4-2 and TRBJ2-7; 8 bases align to TRBD2. The CDR3 has 16 residues. Trimming took 2 bases from V and 4 from J; bases not matched to a gene: 10. Per the germline V gene, CDR1 is LGHNA and CDR2 is YNFKEQ. The CDR3 here is CASSQTGTRGKYEQYF. As DNA, the CDR3 is TGTGCCAGCAGCCAAACCGGGACTAGAGGGAAATACGAGCAGTACTTC.

The rearrangement links TRBV7-6 to TRBJ1-3; D possibly corresponds to TRBD1 (6 bases). V was trimmed by 2 bases and J by 1 base, leaving 15 bases between them. The CDR3 contains 17 residues. Germline-derived CDR1 and CDR2 are SGHVS and FNYEAQ. CDR3 protein: CASSLNIRTASGNTIYF. CDR3 DNA sequence: TGTGCCAGCAGCTTAAACATCCGGACAGCGTCTGGAAACACCATATATTTT.

V and J are TRBV20-1 and TRBJ1-1; D is unclear. There are 11 residues in the CDR3. Deletions cut 3 bases from V and 5 bases from J, with 7 bases between. Looked up from germline, CDR1 is DFQATT and CDR2 is SNEGSKA (reference sequence). Here the CDR3 DNA reads TGCAGTGCTAGCCGGGTAACTGAAGCTTTCTTT. Its protein is CSASRVTEAFF.

This clone was recorded only once. V and J are TRBV30 and TRBJ1-4; D unclear. Trimming removed 7 bases from V and 4 bases from J, with 16 bases in between. Germline-derived CDR1 and CDR2 are GTSNPN and SVGIG (reference sequence). This CDR3 has 14 amino acids. The CDR3: CASTPTVNNEKLFF. The CDR3 bases are TGTGCCTCCACCCCCACAGTAAATAATGAAAAACTGTTTTTT.

This chain links TRBV4-2 with TRBJ1-2, with D possibly matching TRBD1 (5 bases). Germline V gene sequence: CDR1 LGHNA, CDR2 YNFKEQ. Deletions cut 1 base from V and 6 bases from J, with 12 bases between. The CDR3 has 14 residues. The CDR3 DNA reads TGTGCCAGCAGCCAAGGTAGGGGTATCGATGGCTACACCTTC. This translates into CASSQGRGIDGYTF.

The V gene is TRBV7-8, the J gene TRBJ1-6; a weak D match, TRBD1 (6 bases). The CDR3 sequence is 16 residues long. Germline CDR1 and CDR2: SGHVS and FQNEAQ. Between the trimmed V and J ends, which lost 3 bases and 4 bases, there was a span of 13 bases. The CDR3 reads CASSFRTDKYNSPLHF. The DNA of the CDR3 is TGTGCCAGCAGCTTCAGGACAGATAAATATAATTCACCCCTCCACTTT. The full variable domain, rest sourced from reference TRBV7-8 and TRBJ1-6, is GAGVSQSPRYKVAKRGQDVALRCDPISGHVSLFWYQQALGQGPEFLTYFQNEAQLDKSGLPSDRFFAERPEGSVSTLKIQRTQQEDSAVYLCASSFRTDKYNSPLHFGNGTRLTVT.

The chain is built from TRBV24-1 and TRBJ1-1, with TRBD1 matching over 7 bases. The CDR3 covers 15 residues. The germline V gene encodes CDR1 KGHDR and CDR2 SFDVKD. V dropped 3 bases and J dropped 4; count of bases not matched to a gene: 7. In DNA, the CDR3 is TGTGCCACCAGTGATAGGACAGGAGGGGTCACTGAAGCTTTCTTT. It codes for CATSDRTGGVTEAFF.

V usage is TRBV10-2 and J usage is TRBJ1-1; a possible D gene is TRBD1 (6 bases). The CDR3 sequence is 13 residues long. Trimming shortened V by 5 bases and J by 11 bases, and 18 bases separated the two germline ends. CDR1 is WSHSY and CDR2 is SAAADI in the germline V gene. This CDR3 is CASSLQGKGEAFF. For the CDR3, the DNA is TGCGCCAGCAGTCTTCAGGGGAAGGGTGAGGCTTTCTTT.

This sequence joins TRBV20-1 and TRBJ2-2; tentative D call: TRBD2 (5 bases). The V and J ends lost 3 bases and 6 bases respectively, with 20 bases between them. The length of the CDR3 is 16 residues. CDR1 is DFQATT and CDR2 is SNEGSKA in the germline V gene (reference sequence). CDR3 sequence: CSASSGRGRLAGELFF. The CDR3 DNA follows: TGCAGTGCTAGTTCTGGGCGAGGGCGTCTGGCCGGGGAGCTGTTTTTT.

In this sample, this clone turned up many times. This chain joins TRBV28 and TRBJ2-7; tentative D call: TRBD1 (5 bases). Trimming shortened V by 2 bases and J by 7 bases, and 24 bases separated the two germline ends. The length of the CDR3 is 17 residues. Germline CDR1 is MDHEN and CDR2 is SYDVKM. The CDR3 nucleotides read TGTGCCAGCAGTTTAGTCGTTCGGACACCACTTTTGGAGGAGCAGTACTTC. It is translated as CASSLVVRTPLLEEQYF.

The V and J genes are TRBV5-4 and TRBJ1-2; D call uncertain. The germline CDR1 and CDR2 sequences are SGHNT and YYREEE (reference sequence). The CDR3 loop spans 15 amino acids. V dropped 2 bases and J dropped 6 bases, with 17 bases sitting between them. CDR3 coding DNA: TGTGCCAGCAGCTTCGGGATCAGCCTTAGGGATGGCTACACCTTC. This codes for CASSFGISLRDGYTF.

In its sample, this clone was seen once. V usage is TRBV19 and J usage is TRBJ2-1; 15 positions agree with TRBD2. This CDR3 is 21 amino acids long. The V gene's germline CDR1 is LNHDA and CDR2 SQIVND (reference sequence). V dropped 3 bases and J dropped 1; count of bases not matched to a gene: 13. CDR3 protein: CASSIIAGRTSGRVSYNEQFF. Here the CDR3 DNA reads TGTGCCAGTAGTATTATTGCCGGGCGGACTAGCGGGAGGGTTTCCTACAATGAGCAGTTCTTC.

The chain joins TRBV18 to TRBJ2-1, with D tentatively TRBD1 (6 bases). V was pared by 6 bases and J by 3 bases, with 18 bases between. In germline, CDR1 is KGHSH, CDR2 LQKENI. The length of the CDR3 is 16 residues. The CDR3, as DNA: TGTGCCAGCTCGCTTAGACAGGACCCCATCTACAATGAGCAGTTCTTC. Its translation is CASSLRQDPIYNEQFF.